This paragraph reports one T cell receptor beta chain. Germline is not matched at one junction end, which may reflect a read error. It was with 60 Vbeta and 13 Jbeta primers that the PCR ran. The protocol was immunoSEQ multiplex PCR, while the TCRdb copy is restricted to in-frame clones and leaves out a portion. This repertoire shows some 69,000 clones, around 70% found once; its top ten account for about 14%. Per germline, CDR1 MNHNY and CDR2 SVGAGI (reference sequence). This CDR3 spans 14 amino acids. These data originate in a study of cytomegalovirus exposure and HLA in healthy donors. The TCR sequence derives from a male donor in good health and CMV-seropositive. Sequencing used PBMCs. This chain connects TRBV6-6 to TRBJ2-3, with D perhaps TRBD2 (5 bases). CDR3 DNA: TGTGCCAGCAGTATTCCCTCTAGCAGAGATACGCAGTATTTT. Protein product: CASSIPSSRDTQYF.